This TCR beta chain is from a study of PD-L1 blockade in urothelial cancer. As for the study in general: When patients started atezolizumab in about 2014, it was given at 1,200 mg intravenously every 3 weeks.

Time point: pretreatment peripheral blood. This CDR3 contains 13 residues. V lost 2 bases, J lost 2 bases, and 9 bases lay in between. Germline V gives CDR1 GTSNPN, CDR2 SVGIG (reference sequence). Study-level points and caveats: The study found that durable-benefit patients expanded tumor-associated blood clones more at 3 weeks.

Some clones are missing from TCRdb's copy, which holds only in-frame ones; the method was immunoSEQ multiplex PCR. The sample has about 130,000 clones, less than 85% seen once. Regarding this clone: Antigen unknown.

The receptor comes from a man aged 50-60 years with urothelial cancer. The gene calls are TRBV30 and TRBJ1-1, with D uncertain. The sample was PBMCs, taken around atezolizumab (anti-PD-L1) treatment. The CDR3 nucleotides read TGTGCCTGGAGTACGCCGGGAAACACTGAAGCTTTCTTT. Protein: CAWSTPGNTEAFF.